The entry that follows covers one T cell receptor (beta chain) sequence. TCRdb reanalysed the RT-PCR reads using MiXCR and keeps one entry per CDR3 protein. This sample yields 550,000 to 750,000 distinct CDR3 sequences, of which 13% to 15% are seen a single time; about 3.6% belongs to the top ten. V was pared by 6 bases and J by 1 base, with 10 bases between. Germline CDR1 reads SGHRS; CDR2 reads YFSETQ. CDR3 length: 14 amino acids. This chain joins TRBV5-1 and TRBJ2-2, with D maybe TRBD2 (6 bases). The sequence was collected from a female donor in good health, serving as a healthy control. The specimen sequenced was memory CD4+ T cells from blood. CDR3 region: CASTRTMNTGELFF. For the CDR3, the DNA is TGCGCCAGCACCAGGACTATGAACACCGGGGAGCTGTTTTTT. Complete variable domain (other parts from reference TRBV5-1 and TRBJ2-2): KAGVTQTPRYLIKTRGQQVTLSCSPISGHRSVSWYQQTPGQGLQFLFEYFSETQRNKGNFPGRFSGRQFSNSRSEMNVSTLELGDSALYLCASTRTMNTGELFFGEGSRLTVL.